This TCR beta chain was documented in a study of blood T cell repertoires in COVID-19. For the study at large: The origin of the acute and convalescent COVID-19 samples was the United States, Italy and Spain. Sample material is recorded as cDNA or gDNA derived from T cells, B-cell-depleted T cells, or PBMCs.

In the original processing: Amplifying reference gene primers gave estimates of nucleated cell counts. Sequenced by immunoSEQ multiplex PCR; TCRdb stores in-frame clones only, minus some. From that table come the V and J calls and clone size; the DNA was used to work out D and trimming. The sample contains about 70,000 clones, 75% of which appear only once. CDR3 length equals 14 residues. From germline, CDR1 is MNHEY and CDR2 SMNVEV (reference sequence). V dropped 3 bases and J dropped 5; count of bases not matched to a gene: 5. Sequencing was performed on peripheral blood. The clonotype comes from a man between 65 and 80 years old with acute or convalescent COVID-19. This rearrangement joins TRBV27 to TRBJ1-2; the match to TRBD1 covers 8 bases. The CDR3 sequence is CASSLTTGGYGYTF. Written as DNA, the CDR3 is TGTGCCAGCAGTTTGACCACAGGGGGTTATGGCTACACCTTC.